A single sample gave rise to the 9 T cell receptor beta chains below, sequenced in a study of T cell responses to AZD1222 COVID-19 vaccine. Some clones are missing from TCRdb's copy, which holds only in-frame ones; the method was immunoSEQ multiplex PCR. The table has 180,000 or so clones, about 93% seen once. The sample in question was peripheral blood, obtained on day 0 of AZD1222 vaccination. The receptor source for this set is an adult in good health.

This clone was found once. The rearrangement joins TRBV19 to TRBJ1-1, with D tentatively TRBD1 (5 bases). Deletions cut 1 base from V and 6 bases from J, with 15 bases between. Per germline, CDR1 LNHDA and CDR2 SQIVND (reference sequence). The length of the CDR3 is 15 residues. CDR3 DNA: TGTGCCAGTAGTATAGGGGACGGAGGGTTGGCTGAAGCTTTCTTT. Translation: CASSIGDGGLAEAFF.

The chain joins TRBV5-1 to TRBJ1-2; no definite D call. Germline lookup yields CDR1 SGHRS and CDR2 YFSETQ. CDR3 size: 12 residues. Trimming stripped 4 bases from V and 9 bases from J, with 13 bases between. CDR3 DNA sequence: TGCGCCAGCAGCCTCCTAGGGTCTAGCTACACCTTC. Translation: CASSLLGSSYTF.

V and J are TRBV24-1 and TRBJ1-1, with D possibly matching TRBD1 (6 bases). The V and J ends lost 4 bases and 5 bases respectively, with 16 bases between them. The CDR3 totals 15 residues. Germline-derived CDR1 and CDR2 are KGHDR and SFDVKD. CDR3 sequence (DNA): TGTGCCACCAGTGAAGGGGCCTTAAGGGGGACTGAAGCTTTCTTT. It encodes CATSEGALRGTEAFF.

This chain connects TRBV2 to TRBJ2-1; no definite D call. This CDR3 comprises 18 residues. The germline CDR1 and CDR2 sequences are SNHLY and FYNNEI. Trimming pared 1 base from V and 5 bases from J, leaving 21 bases between. As DNA, the CDR3 is TGTGCCAGCAGTGAAGTTTTAATGGGTTCGCTGGGTAACAATGAGCAGTTCTTC. Protein: CASSEVLMGSLGNNEQFF.

This chain joins TRBV6-5 and TRBJ2-1; 9 bases agree with TRBD2. This CDR3 has 13 amino acids. V dropped 7 bases and J dropped 7; count of bases not matched to a gene: 5. Germline V gene data show CDR1 as MNHEY and CDR2 as SVGAGI. CDR3 sequence reads: CASTLLAGNEQFF. The DNA for the CDR3 is TGTGCCAGCACCCTACTAGCGGGTAATGAGCAGTTCTTC.

The chain couples TRBV9 to TRBJ2-1; the match to TRBD2 covers 9 bases. Per germline, CDR1 SGDLS and CDR2 YYNGEE. The CDR3 is made up of 15 amino acids. V lost 0 bases to trimming and J lost 7 bases; unmatched junction nucleotides: 5. In nucleotides, the CDR3 is TGTGCCAGCAGCGTAGAGGGTAGCGGGAGTAATGAGCAGTTCTTC. Its translation: CASSVEGSGSNEQFF.

The rearrangement joins TRBV19 to TRBJ1-2; possible D gene TRBD1, 6 bases. The CDR3 length is 13 residues. The ends were cut back, 6 bases at V and 4 bases at J, with 12 bases in the middle. The germline V gene encodes CDR1 LNHDA and CDR2 SQIVND (reference sequence). The CDR3 sequence is CASRSRGLYGYTF. CDR3 DNA: TGTGCCAGTAGATCCAGGGGTCTCTATGGCTACACCTTC. The whole variable domain, filled in from reference TRBV19 and TRBJ1-2, reads DGGITQSPKYLFRKEGQNVTLSCEQNLNHDAMYWYRQDPGQGLRLIYYSQIVNDFQKGDIAEGYSVSREKKESFPLTVTSAQKNPTAFYLCASRSRGLYGYTFGSGTRLTVV.

The chain is built from TRBV10-2 and TRBJ1-3, with 12 bases that match TRBD1. In germline, CDR1 is WSHSY, CDR2 SAAADI. The CDR3 is 15 amino acids. V shed 5 bases, J shed 6 bases, and the junction held 5 bases outside the gene matches. Here the CDR3 DNA reads TGCGCCAGCAGTATCCCGGGACAGGGGGCAAACACCATATATTTT. It is translated as CASSIPGQGANTIYF.

V gene TRBV28 combines with J gene TRBJ1-2; D is ambiguous. CDR1 and CDR2 from the germline V gene are MDHEN and SYDVKM. Trimming left V 0 bases short and J 0 bases short, with 14 bases between. The CDR3 has 17 residues. This chain's CDR3 is CASSLWVSMSANYGYTF. CDR3 sequence (DNA): TGTGCCAGCAGTTTATGGGTCAGTATGTCAGCTAACTATGGCTACACCTTC.